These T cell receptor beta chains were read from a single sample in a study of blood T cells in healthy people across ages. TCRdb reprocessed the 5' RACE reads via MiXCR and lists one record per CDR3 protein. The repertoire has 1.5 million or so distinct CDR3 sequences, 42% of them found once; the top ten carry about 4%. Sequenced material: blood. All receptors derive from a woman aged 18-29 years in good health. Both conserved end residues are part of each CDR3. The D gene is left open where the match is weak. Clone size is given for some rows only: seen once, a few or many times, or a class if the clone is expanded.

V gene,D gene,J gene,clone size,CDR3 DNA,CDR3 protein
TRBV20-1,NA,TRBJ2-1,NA,TGCAGTGCTAGAGATCCGGAGAATGAGCAGTTCTTC,CSARDPENEQFF
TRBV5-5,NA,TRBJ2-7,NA,TGTGCCAGCAGCTTGGCCCACATCTCCTCCTACAATGAGCAGTACTTC,CASSLAHISSYNEQYF
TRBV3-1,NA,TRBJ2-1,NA,TGTGCCAGCAGCCAGAGTTCGCGGGTCAGGCCCTACAATGAGCAGTTCTTC,CASSQSSRVRPYNEQFF
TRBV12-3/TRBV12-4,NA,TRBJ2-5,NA,TGTGCCAGCAGTGTAGGGACACCAGAGACCCAGTACTTC,CASSVGTPETQYF
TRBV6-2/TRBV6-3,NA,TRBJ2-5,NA,TGTGCCAGCAAACAAGGAAAAGAGACCCAGTACTTC,CASKQGKETQYF
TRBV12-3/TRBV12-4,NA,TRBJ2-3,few,TGTGCCAGCAGTTCCAGAAGAATAGATACGCAGTATTTT,CASSSRRIDTQYF
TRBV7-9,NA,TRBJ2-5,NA,TGTGCCAGCAGCCCACAGCTACAGGCCCTTGGGCAAGAGACCCAGTACTTC,CASSPQLQALGQETQYF
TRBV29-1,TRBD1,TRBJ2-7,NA,TGCAGCGTCACGAGCCACTGGGTGTACAGGGGCGATTCCTACGAGCAGTACTTC,CSVTSHWVYRGDSYEQYF
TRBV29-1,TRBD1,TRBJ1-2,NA,TGCCGCGTTGAACCTGACAGGGTAGGAAGATATGGCTACACCTTC,CRVEPDRVGRYGYTF
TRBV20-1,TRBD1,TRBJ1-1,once,TGCAGTGTTACACAGGGGGTGAACACTGAAGCTTTCTTT,CSVTQGVNTEAFF
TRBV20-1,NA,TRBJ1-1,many,TGCAGTGCTAGAGTGCAGGGTGGGGGACCGGCAGCTTTCTTT,CSARVQGGGPAAFF
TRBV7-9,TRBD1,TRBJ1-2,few,TGTGCCAGCAGCCCGGGGACAGGGGAGTATCATGGCTACACCTTC,CASSPGTGEYHGYTF
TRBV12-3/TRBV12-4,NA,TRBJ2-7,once,TGTGCCAGCAGTTACCGGGACGACGCCCACGAGCAGTACTTC,CASSYRDDAHEQYF
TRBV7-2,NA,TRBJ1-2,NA,TGTGCCAGCAGCTTACTCAGGGCGGATGGCTACACCTTC,CASSLLRADGYTF
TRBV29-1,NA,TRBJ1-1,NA,TGCAGCGCACGCAGGGATTTCACTGAAGCTTTCTTT,CSARRDFTEAFF
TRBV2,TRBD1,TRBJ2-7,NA,TGTGCCAGCCACGCCGGGACAGGGGATCTCTACGAGCAGTACTTC,CASHAGTGDLYEQYF
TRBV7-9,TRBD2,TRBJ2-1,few,TGTGCCAGTACCGCGGGGGGGCCAGATGAGCAGTTCTTC,CASTAGGPDEQFF
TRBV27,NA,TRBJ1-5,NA,TGTGCCAGCAGTTTCGGTAGGGGAGTCGATCAGCCCCAGCATTTT,CASSFGRGVDQPQHF
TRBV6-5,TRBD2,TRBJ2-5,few,TGTGCCAGCAGCCCAGCAGGACTAGTTCCAGCCCAGTACTTC,CASSPAGLVPAQYF
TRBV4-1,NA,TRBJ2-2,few,TGCGCCAGCAGCCAACCGCTCAGGGCGGCCGGGGAGCTGTTTTTT,CASSQPLRAAGELFF
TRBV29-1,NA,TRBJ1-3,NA,TGCAGCGTGGAATACTCTGGAAACACCATATATTTT,CSVEYSGNTIYF
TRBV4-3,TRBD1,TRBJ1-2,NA,TGCGCCAGCAGCCAAGATGGAGGGGGCGGCTATGGCTGCACCTTC,CASSQDGGGGYGCTF
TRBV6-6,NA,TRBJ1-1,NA,TGTGCCAGCAGGGAATGGGGGAATGAAGCTTTCTTT,CASREWGNEAFF
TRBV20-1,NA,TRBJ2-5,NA,TGCAGTGCCCCCGACAGGACCCAAGAGACCCAGTACTTC,CSAPDRTQETQYF
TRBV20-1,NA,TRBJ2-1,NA,TGCAGTGCTAGAGATGAGGCGGGAAAGTCGTACAATGAGCAGTTCTTC,CSARDEAGKSYNEQFF
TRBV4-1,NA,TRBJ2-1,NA,TGCGCCAGCAGCCAACCCCTTTTGGGACACCGACAAGAGACCCAGTTCTTC,CASSQPLLGHRQETQFF
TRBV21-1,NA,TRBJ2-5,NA,TGTGCCAGCAGCAAAAACAGGGAGGAAGAGACCCAGTACTTC,CASSKNREEETQYF
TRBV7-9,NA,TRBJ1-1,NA,TGTGCCAGCAGCTCCTTCAGGGGCACTGAAGCTTTCTTT,CASSSFRGTEAFF
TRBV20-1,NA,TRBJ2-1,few,TGCAGTGCTACCCTGGGATTCAATGAGCAGTTCTTC,CSATLGFNEQFF
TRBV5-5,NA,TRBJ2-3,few,TGTGCCAGCAGCTTGGGGTTCTACCAGGGAACAGATACGCAGTATTTT,CASSLGFYQGTDTQYF
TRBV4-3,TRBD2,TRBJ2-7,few,TGTGCCAGCAGCCAAGACCTAGCGGGAGGATCCTACGAGCAGTACTTC,CASSQDLAGGSYEQYF
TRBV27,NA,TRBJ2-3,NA,TGTGCCAGCAGTGTATATCCAGATGCAGATACGCAGTATTTT,CASSVYPDADTQYF
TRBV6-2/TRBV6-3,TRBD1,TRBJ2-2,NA,TGTGCCACTACGGACAGGGGGGACACCGGGGAGCTGTTTTTT,CATTDRGDTGELFF
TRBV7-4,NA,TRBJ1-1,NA,TGTGCCAGCAGCAGCACCGGGGTCCGCCTGGACACTGAAGCTTTCTTT,CASSSTGVRLDTEAFF
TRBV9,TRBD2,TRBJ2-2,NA,TGTGCCAGCAGCGTCGGCGGGAGCGACACCGGGGAGCTGTTTTTT,CASSVGGSDTGELFF
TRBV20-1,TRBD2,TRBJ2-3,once,TGCAGTGCCACCGGGACTAGAACAGATACGCAGTATTTT,CSATGTRTDTQYF
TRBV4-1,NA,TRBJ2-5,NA,TGCGCCAGCAGCCAAGCACCCAGGGGATCTTACGGGCAGTACTTC,CASSQAPRGSYGQYF
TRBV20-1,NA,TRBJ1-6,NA,TGCAGTGCTAGACAGGCCCAAGGTTCACCCCTCCACTTT,CSARQAQGSPLHF
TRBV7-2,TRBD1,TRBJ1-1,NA,TGTGCCAGCAGCATCCCGGACAGGGGGGTTCCAGACACTGAAGCTTTCTTT,CASSIPDRGVPDTEAFF
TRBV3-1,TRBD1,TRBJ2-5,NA,TGTGCCAGCAACCCCCAGGGACAGGGTCAAGAGACCCAGTACTTC,CASNPQGQGQETQYF
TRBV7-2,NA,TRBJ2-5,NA,TGTGCCAGCAGCCAACTGAGACTACGCCCTCGGGAGACCCAGTACTTC,CASSQLRLRPRETQYF
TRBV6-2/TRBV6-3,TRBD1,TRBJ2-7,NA,TGTGCCAGCACAAAACAGGGGGCGTACGTCCTATCCTACGAGCAGTACTTC,CASTKQGAYVLSYEQYF
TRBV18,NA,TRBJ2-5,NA,TGTGCCAGCTCACCATTGGGACGAGCGGTCCAAGAGACCCAGTACTTC,CASSPLGRAVQETQYF
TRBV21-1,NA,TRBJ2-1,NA,TGTGCCGGAGAACTAGTGATCTCCTACAATGAGCAGTTCTTC,CAGELVISYNEQFF
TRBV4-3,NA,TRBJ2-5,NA,TGCGCCAGCAGCCAAGTCTCCTCAAGTGAAGAGACCCAGTACTTC,CASSQVSSSEETQYF
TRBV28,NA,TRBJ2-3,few,TGTGCCAGCAGTTTGGGCAGGAGCTACACAGATACGCAGTATTTT,CASSLGRSYTDTQYF
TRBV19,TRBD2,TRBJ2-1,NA,TGTGCCAGTAGTCCGCTGCCCCCGGGACTAGCGGCGTACAATGAGCAGTTCTTC,CASSPLPPGLAAYNEQFF
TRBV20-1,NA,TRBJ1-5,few,TGCAGTGCTACCCAGGGCGGAGGTAATCAGCCCCAGCATTTT,CSATQGGGNQPQHF
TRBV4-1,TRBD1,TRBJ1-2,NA,TGCGCCAGCAGCCCCCAGGGGACAGGGAGGTATGGCTACACCTTC,CASSPQGTGRYGYTF
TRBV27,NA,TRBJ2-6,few,TGTGCCAGCAGTTCCCCGGGCTCTGGGGCCAACGTCCTGACTTTC,CASSSPGSGANVLTF
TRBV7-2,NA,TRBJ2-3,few,TGTGCCAGCAGCTCGGAACTACGAGATACGCAGTATTTT,CASSSELRDTQYF
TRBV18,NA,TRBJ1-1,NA,TGTGCCAGCTCACCAAGTTGGGAGGGCACTGAAGCTTTCTTT,CASSPSWEGTEAFF
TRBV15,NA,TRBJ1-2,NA,TGTGCCACCAGCAGAGATTACAGGTTGGCACCGTCTGGCTACACCTTC,CATSRDYRLAPSGYTF
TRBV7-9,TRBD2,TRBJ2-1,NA,TGTGCCAGCAGCTCCACTAGCGGGGGGTCGTACTCCTACAATGAGCAGTTCTTC,CASSSTSGGSYSYNEQFF
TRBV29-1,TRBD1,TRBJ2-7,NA,TGCGGCGGTGTGACAGGGGACTCCTACGAGCAGTACTTC,CGGVTGDSYEQYF
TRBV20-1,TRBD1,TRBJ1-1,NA,TGCAGTGCTAGCAGGGGGCACACTGAAGCTTTCTTT,CSASRGHTEAFF
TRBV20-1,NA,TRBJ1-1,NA,TGCAGTGCTAGAGATCAGAGCGGAAACACTGAAGCTTTCTTT,CSARDQSGNTEAFF
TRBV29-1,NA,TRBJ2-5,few,TGCAGCGTTGAGGGTGGGTGGACCCAGTACTTC,CSVEGGWTQYF